This T cell receptor (beta chain) is from a study of cytomegalovirus exposure and HLA in healthy donors. Study-level results: In a later analysis, V- and J-gene trimming of beta chains associated with a DCLRE1C missense variant, replicated independently.

About this clone itself: Its antigen is still unknown.

Primers: 60 Vbeta forward and 13 Jbeta reverse. Some clones are missing from TCRdb's copy, which holds only in-frame ones; the method was immunoSEQ multiplex PCR. The sample lists 100,000 to 150,000 clones, around 80% seen once, with roughly 5% in the top ten. The V and J ends lost 0 bases and 0 bases respectively, with 12 bases between them. The CDR3 totals 16 residues. Germline CDR1 SGHRS, CDR2 YFSETQ. The sequence was collected from a man aged 25 to 45 in good health and CMV-seronegative. This rearrangement joins TRBV5-1 to TRBJ1-1, with a possible D match to TRBD1 (5 bases). Input material: PBMCs. CDR3 residues: CASSLGARGMNTEAFF. The CDR3, as DNA: TGCGCCAGCAGCTTGGGGGCCCGGGGGATGAACACTGAAGCTTTCTTT.